These 13 T cell receptor beta chains were all obtained from the same sample, sequenced in a study of blood T cell repertoires in COVID-19. Assay: immunoSEQ multiplex PCR; the TCRdb copy retains only in-frame clones and omits some. The profile shows under 200,000 clones, around 90% of them singletons. The source material was peripheral blood. All receptors come from a man between 60 and 75 years old with active or convalescent COVID-19.

The chain combines TRBV30 with TRBJ1-2; 7 nucleotides match TRBD1. Unmatched junction bases numbered 3, after V lost 0 bases and J lost 2 bases. The CDR3 extends over 14 amino acids. Germline loops: CDR1 GTSNPN, CDR2 SVGIG (reference sequence). The CDR3 nucleotides are TGTGCCTGGAGTGTTAGGGGGCTAAACTATGGCTACACCTTC. Amino acids: CAWSVRGLNYGYTF.

Only a few counts were recorded for this clone. The CDR3 DNA sequence: TGTGCCAGCAGTAAAGAGGCAGGGCCTAACTATGGCTACACCTTC. As protein: CASSKEAGPNYGYTF. The chain recombines TRBV11-2 with TRBJ1-2, with D possibly TRBD1 on 5 matching bases. Germline V CDR1 and CDR2: SGHAT, FQNNGV. V shed 6 bases and J shed 0 bases, with 14 bases lying between them. The CDR3 has 15 amino acids.

This clone has more than one count but fewer than ten. J is TRBJ1-5 and V is TRBV4-1; D might be TRBD1 (6 bases). CDR1 is MGHRA and CDR2 is YSYEKL in the germline V gene. This CDR3 comprises 13 residues. Trimming shortened V by 2 bases and J by 9 bases, and 11 bases separated the two germline ends. CDR3 sequence (DNA): TGCGCCAGCAGCCAACCAGGGGATCTGCCCCAGCATTTT. Translated: CASSQPGDLPQHF.

V usage is TRBV19 and J usage is TRBJ2-1, with 7 nucleotides matching TRBD1. This CDR3 is built from 16 residues. Germline CDR1 is LNHDA and CDR2 is SQIVND (reference sequence). Losses at the gene ends were 5 bases for V and 7 bases for J; bases not matched to a gene: 14. CDR3 region: CASSVATGAPYNEQFF. The CDR3 DNA sequence: TGTGCCAGTAGTGTAGCCACAGGGGCCCCTTATAATGAGCAGTTCTTC.

The rearrangement joins TRBV11-2 to TRBJ2-1; 12 bases are shared with TRBD2. V shed 4 bases and J 8 bases; nucleotides not matched to a gene: 6. CDR3 length: 15 amino acids. Germline V gene sequence: CDR1 SGHAT, CDR2 FQNNGV. The DNA of the CDR3 is TGTGCCAGCAGCTCCCTAGCGGGGGGGCACGATGAGCAGTTCTTC. Translating it yields CASSSLAGGHDEQFF.

V usage is TRBV27 and J usage is TRBJ1-5; D is perhaps TRBD1 (5 bases). V was clipped by 3 bases and J by 4 bases, with 10 bases between them. Germline CDR1 is MNHEY and CDR2 is SMNVEV (reference sequence). CDR3 length: 14 residues. The CDR3 protein is CASSLRGINQPQHF. In DNA form, the CDR3 reads TGTGCCAGCAGTTTGCGGGGGATAAATCAGCCCCAGCATTTT.

The gene calls are TRBV2 and TRBJ1-1, with D perhaps TRBD1 (5 bases). Trimming stripped 7 bases from V and 8 bases from J, with 11 bases between. CDR3 length: 11 amino acids. Per the germline V gene, CDR1 is SNHLY and CDR2 is FYNNEI. The CDR3 DNA reads as TGTGCCAGCACCCCGACAGTAGAAGCTTTCTTT. Translation gives CASTPTVEAFF.

The CDR3 DNA follows: TGTGCCAGCAGTTTGACAGCCAGCTATGGCTACACCTTC. The encoded protein is CASSLTASYGYTF. The chain couples TRBV27 to TRBJ1-2; D may be TRBD1 (5 bases). Germline values: CDR1 MNHEY, CDR2 SMNVEV (reference sequence). CDR3 size: 13 residues. Trimming shortened V by 3 bases and J by 4 bases, and 9 bases separated the two germline ends.

The chain is built from TRBV19 and TRBJ1-6; D is unresolved. The CDR3 is made up of 14 amino acids. Germline CDR1 is LNHDA and CDR2 is SQIVND (reference sequence). V was clipped by 8 bases and J by 6 bases, with 14 bases between them. CDR3 DNA sequence: TGTGCCAGTGATGCGGAGTGGAGTAATTCACCCCTCCACTTT. It encodes CASDAEWSNSPLHF.

The chain links TRBV4-1 to TRBJ1-4; D might be TRBD1 (5 bases). This CDR3 contains 18 residues. The germline V and J ends were trimmed by 1 base and 7 bases, with 22 bases remaining between them. Germline loops: CDR1 MGHRA, CDR2 YSYEKL. CDR3 DNA: TGCGCCAGCAGCCAAGGGGAACGGCCAGGGCACGGCGTTGAAAAACTGTTTTTT. Protein: CASSQGERPGHGVEKLFF.

The CDR3 protein is CASSVVGRGLGETQYF. CDR3 nucleotide sequence: TGTGCCAGCAGCGTAGTAGGAAGGGGGTTAGGAGAGACCCAGTACTTC. The chain carries TRBV9 and TRBJ2-5, with TRBD1 as a possible D gene (6 bases). This CDR3 is built from 16 residues. V was pared by 0 bases and J by 4 bases, with 16 bases between. CDR1 SGDLS and CDR2 YYNGEE come from the germline V gene.

The chain recombines TRBV6-2 or TRBV6-3 with TRBJ2-7; D not resolved. Trimming removed 4 bases from V and 6 bases from J, with 10 bases in between. CDR3 length equals 12 residues. Germline values: CDR1 MNHEY, CDR2 SVGEGT. The CDR3 loop is CASSSGDREQYF. The CDR3 coding sequence is TGTGCCAGCAGTTCCGGAGATCGCGAGCAGTACTTC.

The chain carries TRBV19 and TRBJ2-2; D unclear. CDR3 length: 14 residues. V was cut by 6 bases and J by 0 bases, with 8 bases left in between. Per the germline V gene, CDR1 is LNHDA and CDR2 is SQIVND (reference sequence). The chain's CDR3 is CASRALSNTGELFF. The CDR3 nucleotides are TGTGCCAGTAGAGCGCTTTCGAACACCGGGGAGCTGTTTTTT.